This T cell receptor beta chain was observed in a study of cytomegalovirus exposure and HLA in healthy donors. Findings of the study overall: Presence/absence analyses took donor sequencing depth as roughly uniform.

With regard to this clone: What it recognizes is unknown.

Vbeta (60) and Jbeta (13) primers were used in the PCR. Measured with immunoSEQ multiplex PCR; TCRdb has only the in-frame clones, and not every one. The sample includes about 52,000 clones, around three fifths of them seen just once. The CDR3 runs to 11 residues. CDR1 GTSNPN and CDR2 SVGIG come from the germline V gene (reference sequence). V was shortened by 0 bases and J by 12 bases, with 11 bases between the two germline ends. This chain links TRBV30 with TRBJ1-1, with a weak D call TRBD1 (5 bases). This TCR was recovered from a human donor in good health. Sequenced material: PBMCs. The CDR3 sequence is CAWSVQGLTFF. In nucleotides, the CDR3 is TGTGCCTGGAGTGTCCAGGGTTTGACTTTCTTT.